This T cell receptor (beta chain) is from a study of blood T cells in healthy people across ages. Together with a sample-barcoded 5' primer, a J-beta primer mix was included in a second PCR lasting roughly 6 to 12 cycles. A 12-random-nucleotide template-switch adaptor tagged each cDNA molecule. TCRdb re-derived calls from the 5' RACE reads in MiXCR, one entry per CDR3 protein. The sample consists of 450,000 to 600,000 distinct CDR3 sequences, roughly a quarter of them appearing once. Study outcomes and limitations: Per-million-T-cell TCR beta diversity fell roughly linearly with age. Conclusively comparing naive with antigen-experienced cells was impossible with unsorted PBMCs.

With V trimmed by 1 base and J by 3 bases, 18 bases remained unmatched. This CDR3 spans 19 amino acids. Germline CDR1 and CDR2: SGHTA and FQGNSA. In regard to this clonotype: Its antigen remains unknown.

The same sample was also used in a study of T cells of mothers and their children. This second study says: Donation involved three healthy Caucasian mothers and the six children that they had.

The TCR originated in a boy aged 2 to 10 in good health. This rearrangement joins TRBV7-2 to TRBJ2-7; 7 bases line up with TRBD1. Source material: blood. The CDR3 nucleotides are TGTGCCAGCAGCTTAGGGTTTACCCCGGGACAGCCTATCCTCTACGAGCAGTACTTC. Translating gives CASSLGFTPGQPILYEQYF.